The clone carrying this T cell receptor beta chain was counted between two and nine times. The antigen is unknown. Assay: immunoSEQ multiplex PCR; the TCRdb copy retains only in-frame clones and omits some. The sample includes 150,000 to 160,000 clones, roughly nine tenths of them seen just once. Germline V gene sequence: CDR1 LNHDA, CDR2 SQIVND (reference sequence). The CDR3 totals 12 residues. Trimming removed 4 bases at V and 2 bases at J, with 5 bases between. The entry originates in a study of T cell responses to AZD1222 COVID-19 vaccine. Study-wide results and limits: No repertoire was sampled before or during the peak T cell response, only after it.

The starting material was peripheral blood, obtained on day 0 of AZD1222 vaccination. This TCR derives from an adult in good health. The chain couples TRBV19 to TRBJ2-5; no clear D. The CDR3 protein is CASSTGQETQYF. The CDR3, as DNA: TGTGCCAGTAGTACTGGACAAGAGACCCAGTACTTC.